This is a list of T cell receptor beta chains from one sample in a study of metastatic and nonmetastatic thyroid tumors. TCRdb re-called clones from the PCR reads using MiXCR. Seen here are approximately 34,000 clones, about 20% observed once, and the top ten hold over 9.5%. The sequencing sample was made of blood. The receptors derive from a female donor with papillary thyroid cancer or a benign thyroid nodule (not recorded which). Some clones in this sample may be carry-over from other donors' samples. Both conserved end residues are part of each CDR3. The D gene is left open where the match is weak. Size is omitted from some rows. Given values are once, few, many or a class for expanded clones.

CDR3nt	CDR3aa	v_gene	abundance	j_gene	d_gene
TGTGCCAGCAGACCAAGTGACATCAACACTGAAGCTTTCTTT	CASRPSDINTEAFF	TRBV12-3/TRBV12-4	many	TRBJ1-1	-
TGTGCCAGCAGCCAAGACAGTTACAATGAGCAGTTCTTC	CASSQDSYNEQFF	TRBV4-2	-	TRBJ2-1	-
TGCGCCAGCAGCAATTATCCGACAGGGGAGCTGTTTTTT	CASSNYPTGELFF	TRBV5-1	-	TRBJ2-2	-
TGTGCCAGCTCGACTCAGGGGTACTATGGCTACACCTTC	CASSTQGYYGYTF	TRBV27	-	TRBJ1-2	-
TGTGCCAGTAGTATATCAGTCACATCAGGGTCACCCCTCCACTTT	CASSISVTSGSPLHF	TRBV19	many	TRBJ1-6	-
TGTGCCAGCAGCTCGTTGGGAGGACAGCTTGAAGCTTTCTTT	CASSSLGGQLEAFF	TRBV11-2	many	TRBJ1-1	-
TGTGCCAGCAGTCCTCAAGCATACGAGCAGTACTTC	CASSPQAYEQYF	TRBV2	medium-sized	TRBJ2-7	-
TGTGCCACCAGCAGATTAACAGGAGCTTCCAATGAGCAGTTCTTC	CATSRLTGASNEQFF	TRBV15	many	TRBJ2-1	-
TGTGCCAGCAGTGTAGCGGAAGAAACCTACGAGCAGTACTTC	CASSVAEETYEQYF	TRBV6-1	many	TRBJ2-7	-
TGTGCCACCATGGACGGGAGGGATTCACCCCTCCACTTT	CATMDGRDSPLHF	TRBV28	medium-sized	TRBJ1-6	-
TGCGCCAGCAGCTTGGCTAATACTAGCGAGCAAGAGACCCAGTACTTC	CASSLANTSEQETQYF	TRBV5-1	many	TRBJ2-5	TRBD2
TGTGCCAGCAGCTTAGCCCCAGGGGGCAACACAGATACGCAGTATTTT	CASSLAPGGNTDTQYF	TRBV7-3	many	TRBJ2-3	TRBD1
TGTGCCAGCAGCCCTTCCTGGCCACAGGTAAGGGGGAACACTGAAGCTTTCTTT	CASSPSWPQVRGNTEAFF	TRBV28	many	TRBJ1-1	-
TGTGCCAGCAGCCCAGTCTTGGGGGACTATGGCTACACCTTC	CASSPVLGDYGYTF	TRBV28	many	TRBJ1-2	-
TGTGCCAGCAGTTACGGGACAGGGGAGCCGGAAAAACTGTTTTTT	CASSYGTGEPEKLFF	TRBV6-6	medium-sized	TRBJ1-4	TRBD1
TGTGCCAGCAGCTCACCCGCGAGCGGTAATGAAAAACTGTTTTTT	CASSSPASGNEKLFF	TRBV11-2	many	TRBJ1-4	-
TGCGCCAGCAGCTTGGTGACAGGGGAAGCGGATACGCAGTATTTT	CASSLVTGEADTQYF	TRBV5-1	many	TRBJ2-3	TRBD1
TGTGCCAGCAGTATTCTTCCGCAGACCTATGGCTACACCTTC	CASSILPQTYGYTF	TRBV12-3/TRBV12-4	many	TRBJ1-2	-
TGTGCCAGCTCACCACCCGAGGGCCGAATTTGCACCTTC	CASSPPEGRICTF	TRBV18	many	TRBJ1-2	-
TGTGCCAGCACCGGAGGACGGTATAATTCACCCCTCCACTTT	CASTGGRYNSPLHF	TRBV2	medium-sized	TRBJ1-6	-
TGTGCCAGCAGTTACACCGGGACTAGCGGAGAAGAGACCCAGTACTTC	CASSYTGTSGEETQYF	TRBV6-6	medium-sized	TRBJ2-5	TRBD2
TGCAGTGCTAGAGCAGTCACAAGGTCGGACAAGTCCTACGAGCAGTACTTC	CSARAVTRSDKSYEQYF	TRBV20-1	many	TRBJ2-7	-
TGCGCCAGCAGCTTGACCGGAAACTCTGGGGCCAACGTCCTGACTTTC	CASSLTGNSGANVLTF	TRBV5-1	-	TRBJ2-6	-
TGTGCCAGCAACAGTTGTAAGACCCCCCGCACAGATACGCAGTATTTT	CASNSCKTPRTDTQYF	TRBV6-1	-	TRBJ2-3	-
TGTGCCAGCAGCTTAGGCCACGGACAGGGAGGATCACCCCTCCACTTT	CASSLGHGQGGSPLHF	TRBV13	many	TRBJ1-6	TRBD1
TGTGCCAGCAGCCAATTCACCAGGGAGCTGTTTTTT	CASSQFTRELFF	TRBV3-1	many	TRBJ2-2	-
TGCGCCAGCAGCCGATCCCCCGGGACTAGCTCCCTTGAGCAGTACTTC	CASSRSPGTSSLEQYF	TRBV4-1	many	TRBJ2-7	TRBD2
TGTGCCAGCAGTGACTATACAGGGGGCGAAAAAGAGACCCAGTACTTC	CASSDYTGGEKETQYF	TRBV27	-	TRBJ2-5	TRBD1
TGTGCCAGCTCACCAACCAGCCAGGTGGGATACTCCTATAATTCACCCCTCCACTTT	CASSPTSQVGYSYNSPLHF	TRBV18	-	TRBJ1-6	-
TGTGCCAGTAGAGGGGGGCATCTAAACACCCGGGAGCTGTTTTTT	CASRGGHLNTRELFF	TRBV6-2/TRBV6-3	-	TRBJ2-2	-
TGTGCCAGCAGTGACGGGTCCAACAATGAGCAGTTCTTC	CASSDGSNNEQFF	TRBV6-4	medium-sized	TRBJ2-1	-
TGTGCCAGCAGCCTAGGAGCGGGGATTTACAATGAGCAGTTCTTC	CASSLGAGIYNEQFF	TRBV6-1	many	TRBJ2-1	TRBD2
TGCGCCAGCAGCTTGGCCGGCGGACTAGCGGGAGGAGTTTACGAGCAGTACTTC	CASSLAGGLAGGVYEQYF	TRBV5-1	many	TRBJ2-7	TRBD2
TGCAGTGTTGTGAGCGGGAGTCCAGCAGATACGCAGTATTTT	CSVVSGSPADTQYF	TRBV20-1	-	TRBJ2-3	TRBD2
TGTGCCAGCAGTCCTTACGACAGTCCCTCCTACGAGCAGTACTTC	CASSPYDSPSYEQYF	TRBV27	medium-sized	TRBJ2-7	-
TGTGCCAGCAGCTCCGGGACAGGGGGCTATTGGGCCAACGTCCTGACTTTC	CASSSGTGGYWANVLTF	TRBV5-6	many	TRBJ2-6	TRBD1
TGTGCCAGCTCACCAGGGGCCTACGAGCAGTACTTC	CASSPGAYEQYF	TRBV18	once	TRBJ2-7	-
TGTGCCAGTAGTAGAGGTTTCCGCGCCTATAATTCACCCCTCCACTTT	CASSRGFRAYNSPLHF	TRBV19	many	TRBJ1-6	-
TGTGCCACACGCGAGGGAGGGGCACCCCTCCACTTT	CATREGGAPLHF	TRBV28	few	TRBJ1-6	-
TGTGCCAGCAGTTCCCGCCTCCCGAAGAGGGGGGGGACTGAAGCTTTCTTT	CASSSRLPKRGGTEAFF	TRBV28	many	TRBJ1-1	-
TGTGCCAGCAGTTACAGGGCAAACTATGGCTACACCTTC	CASSYRANYGYTF	TRBV6-5	-	TRBJ1-2	-
TGTGCCAGCAGCCCCACAGTAGACTATGGCTACACCTTC	CASSPTVDYGYTF	TRBV28	many	TRBJ1-2	-